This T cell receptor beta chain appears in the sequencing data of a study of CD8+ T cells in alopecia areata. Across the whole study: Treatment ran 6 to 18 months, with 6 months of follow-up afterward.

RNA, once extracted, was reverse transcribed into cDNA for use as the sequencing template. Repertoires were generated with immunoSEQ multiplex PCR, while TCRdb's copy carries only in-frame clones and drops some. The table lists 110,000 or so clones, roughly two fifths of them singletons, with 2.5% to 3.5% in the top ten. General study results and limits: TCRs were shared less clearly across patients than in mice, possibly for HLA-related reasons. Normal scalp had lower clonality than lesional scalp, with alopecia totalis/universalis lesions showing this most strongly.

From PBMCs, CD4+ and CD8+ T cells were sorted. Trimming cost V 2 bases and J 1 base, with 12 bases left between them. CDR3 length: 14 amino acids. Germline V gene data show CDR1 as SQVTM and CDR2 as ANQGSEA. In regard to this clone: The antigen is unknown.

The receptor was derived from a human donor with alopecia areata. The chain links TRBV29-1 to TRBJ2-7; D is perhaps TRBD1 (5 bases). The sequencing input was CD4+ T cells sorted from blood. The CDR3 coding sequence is TGCAGCGTTGAAAGGGTCGCAGGGTCCTACGAGCAGTACTTC. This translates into CSVERVAGSYEQYF.